This entry describes one T cell receptor (beta chain). Antigen specificity is unknown. This sample was included in a study of graft-versus-host responses after intestinal transplantation. CDR3 length: 16 residues. Germline V gives CDR1 MGHRA, CDR2 YSYEKL. V lost 0 bases and J 8 bases, leaving 17 bases between the germline ends. Sequencing used immunoSEQ multiplex PCR; TCRdb keeps in-frame clones, though not all of them. Of about 85,000 clones in the sample, approximately 89% were seen once. The specimen comprised unstimulated CD8+ T cells sorted from spleen or lymph node cells, sampled before transplant. The gene calls are TRBV4-1 and TRBJ1-5, with D uncertain. The TCR originated in a human donor who was the organ donor for an intestinal transplant. DNA for the CDR3: TGCGCCAGCAGCCAAGATTTCGGCTATCGGCTGGAGCCCCAGCATTTT. Translation gives CASSQDFGYRLEPQHF.